The clone carrying this T cell receptor (beta chain) was seen a single time. Its antigen is not known. CDR1 and CDR2 from the germline V gene are LNHDA and SQIVND (reference sequence). CDR3 length: 13 residues. Trimming removed 4 bases at V and 5 bases at J, with 11 bases between. Here immunoSEQ multiplex PCR was the method, and the copy in TCRdb shows in-frame clones only, minus some. Of some 60,000 clones listed, roughly 76% were seen once; the top ten hold about 3.1%. The sample is drawn from a study of radiotherapy plus CTLA-4 blockade in lung cancer. Findings and limits, study-wide: Reports state that early shifts in blood T cell clones, with interferon-beta, best predicted response.

Sequenced here: peripheral blood, sampled from a patient treated with radiotherapy plus ipilimumab. The TCR originated in a human donor with non-small cell lung cancer who had a complete response to radiotherapy plus ipilimumab. The chain is built from TRBV19 and TRBJ2-5; D perhaps matches TRBD1 (5 bases). The CDR3 protein is CASSNQKGETQYF. The CDR3 DNA follows: TGTGCCAGTAGTAACCAGAAGGGGGAGACCCAGTACTTC.